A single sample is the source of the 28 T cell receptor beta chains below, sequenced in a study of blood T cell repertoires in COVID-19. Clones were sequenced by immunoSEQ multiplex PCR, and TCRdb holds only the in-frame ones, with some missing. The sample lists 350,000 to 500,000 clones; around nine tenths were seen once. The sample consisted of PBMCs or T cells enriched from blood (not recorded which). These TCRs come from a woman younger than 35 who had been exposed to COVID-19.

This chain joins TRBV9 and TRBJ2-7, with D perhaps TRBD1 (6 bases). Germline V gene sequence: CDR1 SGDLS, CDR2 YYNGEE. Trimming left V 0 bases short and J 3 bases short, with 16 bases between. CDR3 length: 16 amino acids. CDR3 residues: CASSVGFQGTYYEQYF. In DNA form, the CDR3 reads TGTGCCAGCAGCGTAGGCTTCCAGGGGACGTACTACGAGCAGTACTTC.

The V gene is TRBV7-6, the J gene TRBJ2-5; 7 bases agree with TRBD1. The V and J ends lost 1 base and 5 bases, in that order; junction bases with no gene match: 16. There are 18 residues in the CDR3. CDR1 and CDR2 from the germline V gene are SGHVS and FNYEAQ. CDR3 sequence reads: CASSLVPQGVLLGETQYF. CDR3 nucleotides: TGTGCCAGCAGCTTAGTACCCCAGGGGGTCCTCCTAGGGGAGACCCAGTACTTC.

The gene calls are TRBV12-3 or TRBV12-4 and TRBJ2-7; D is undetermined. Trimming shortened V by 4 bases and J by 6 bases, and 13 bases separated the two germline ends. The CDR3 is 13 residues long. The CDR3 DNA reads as TGTGCCAGCAGTTCCCAACTGACAACCGAGCAGTACTTC. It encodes CASSSQLTTEQYF.

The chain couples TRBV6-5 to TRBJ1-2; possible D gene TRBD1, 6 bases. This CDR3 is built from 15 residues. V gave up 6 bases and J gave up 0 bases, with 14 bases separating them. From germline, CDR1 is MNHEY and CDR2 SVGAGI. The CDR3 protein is CASRPQGTTNYGYTF. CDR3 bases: TGTGCCAGCAGGCCCCAGGGGACGACTAACTATGGCTACACCTTC.

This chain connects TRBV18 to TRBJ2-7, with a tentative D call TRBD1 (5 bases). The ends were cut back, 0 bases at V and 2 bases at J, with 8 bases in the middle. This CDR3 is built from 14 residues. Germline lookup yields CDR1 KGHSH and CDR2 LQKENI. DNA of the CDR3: TGTGCCAGCTCACCACCCGCAGGGACCTACGAGCAGTACTTC. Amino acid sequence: CASSPPAGTYEQYF.

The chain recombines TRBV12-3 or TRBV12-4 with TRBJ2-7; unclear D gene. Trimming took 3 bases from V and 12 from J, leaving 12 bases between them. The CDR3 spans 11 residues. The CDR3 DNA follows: TGTGCCAGCAGTTTTGGCCAGGCGCCGTACTTC. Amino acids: CASSFGQAPYF.

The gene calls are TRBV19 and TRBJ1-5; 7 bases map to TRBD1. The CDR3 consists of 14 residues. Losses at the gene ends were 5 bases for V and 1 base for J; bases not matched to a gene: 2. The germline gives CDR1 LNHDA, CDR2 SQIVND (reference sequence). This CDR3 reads CASSWGQSNQPQHF. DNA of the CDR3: TGTGCCAGTAGTTGGGGACAGAGCAATCAGCCCCAGCATTTT.

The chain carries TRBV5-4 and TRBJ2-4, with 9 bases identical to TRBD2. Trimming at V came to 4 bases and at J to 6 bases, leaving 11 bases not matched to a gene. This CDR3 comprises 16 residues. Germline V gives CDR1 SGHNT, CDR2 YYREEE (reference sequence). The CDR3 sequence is CASSQVLAGFVNIQYF. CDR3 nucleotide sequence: TGTGCCAGCAGCCAGGTCCTAGCGGGGTTTGTAAACATTCAGTACTTC.

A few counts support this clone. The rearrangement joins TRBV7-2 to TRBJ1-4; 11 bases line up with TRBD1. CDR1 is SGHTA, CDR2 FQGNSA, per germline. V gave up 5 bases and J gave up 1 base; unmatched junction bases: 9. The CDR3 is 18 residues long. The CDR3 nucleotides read TGTGCCAGCAGCCTAAGGACAGGGGGCTTGGGAACTAATGAAAAACTGTTTTTT. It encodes CASSLRTGGLGTNEKLFF.

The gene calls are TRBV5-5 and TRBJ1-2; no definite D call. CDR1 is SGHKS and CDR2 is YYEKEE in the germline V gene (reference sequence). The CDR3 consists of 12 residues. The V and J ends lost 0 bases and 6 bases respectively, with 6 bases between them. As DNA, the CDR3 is TGTGCCAGCAGCTTGGACAGAGATGGCTACACCTTC. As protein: CASSLDRDGYTF.

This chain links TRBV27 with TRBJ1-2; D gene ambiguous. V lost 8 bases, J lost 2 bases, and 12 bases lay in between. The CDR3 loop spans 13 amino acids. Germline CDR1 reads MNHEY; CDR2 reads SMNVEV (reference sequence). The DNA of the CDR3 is TGTGCCAGCGCGGCAGCTTCAAACTATGGCTACACCTTC. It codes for CASAAASNYGYTF.

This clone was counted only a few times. CDR3 loop: CASGLPRQGAAHQPQHF. The CDR3 nucleotides read TGTGCTAGTGGTTTGCCCCGACAGGGGGCGGCCCATCAGCCCCAGCATTTT. The V call is TRBV12-5, the J call TRBJ1-5, with 10 positions matching TRBD1. From germline, CDR1 is LGHNT and CDR2 FRNRAP. This CDR3 contains 17 residues. Trimming at V came to 2 bases and at J to 5 bases, leaving 9 bases not matched to a gene.

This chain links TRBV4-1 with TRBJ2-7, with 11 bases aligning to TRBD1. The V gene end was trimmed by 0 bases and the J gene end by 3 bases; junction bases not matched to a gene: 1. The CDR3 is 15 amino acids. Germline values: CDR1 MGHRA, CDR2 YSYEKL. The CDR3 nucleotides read TGCGCCAGCAGCCAAGAGGGGACAGGGGGCTACGAGCAGTACTTC. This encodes CASSQEGTGGYEQYF.

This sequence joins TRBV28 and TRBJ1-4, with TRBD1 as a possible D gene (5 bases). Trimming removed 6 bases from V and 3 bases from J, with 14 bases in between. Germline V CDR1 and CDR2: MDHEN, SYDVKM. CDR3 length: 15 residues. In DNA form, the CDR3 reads TGTGCCAGCAGCCCCGGGGGTTCGGCTAATGAAAAACTGTTTTTT. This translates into CASSPGGSANEKLFF. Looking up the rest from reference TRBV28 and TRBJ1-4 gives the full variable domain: DVKVTQSSRYLVKRTGEKVFLECVQDMDHENMFWYRQDPGLGLRLIYFSYDVKMKEKGDIPEGYSVSREKKERFSLILESASTNQTSMYLCASSPGGSANEKLFFGSGTQLSVL.

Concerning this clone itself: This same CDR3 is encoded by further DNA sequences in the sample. CDR3 region: CASSYGSYGYTF. Here the CDR3 DNA reads TGTGCCAGCAGTTACGGCAGCTATGGCTACACCTTC. The chain links TRBV6-5 to TRBJ1-2; D is ambiguous. Germline CDR1 and CDR2: MNHEY and SVGAGI. Trimming shortened V by 2 bases and J by 4 bases, and 5 bases separated the two germline ends. This CDR3 is built from 12 residues.

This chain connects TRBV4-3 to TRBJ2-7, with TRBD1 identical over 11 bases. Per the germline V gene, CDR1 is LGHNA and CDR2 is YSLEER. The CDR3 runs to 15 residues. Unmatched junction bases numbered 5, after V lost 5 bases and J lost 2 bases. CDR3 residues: CASSARTGGTYEQYF. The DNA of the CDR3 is TGCGCCAGCAGCGCCCGGACAGGGGGCACCTACGAGCAGTACTTC.

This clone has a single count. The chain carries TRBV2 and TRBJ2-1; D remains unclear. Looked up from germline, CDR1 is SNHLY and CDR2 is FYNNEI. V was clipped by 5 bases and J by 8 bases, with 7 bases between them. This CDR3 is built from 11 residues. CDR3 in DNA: TGTGCCAGCAGTTCGTTCGATGAGCAGTTCTTC. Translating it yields CASSSFDEQFF. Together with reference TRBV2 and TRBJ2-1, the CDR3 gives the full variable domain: EPEVTQTPSHQVTQMGQEVILRCVPISNHLYFYWYRQILGQKVEFLVSFYNNEISEKSEIFDDQFSVERPDGSNFTLKIRSTKLEDSAMYFCASSSFDEQFFGPGTRLTVL.

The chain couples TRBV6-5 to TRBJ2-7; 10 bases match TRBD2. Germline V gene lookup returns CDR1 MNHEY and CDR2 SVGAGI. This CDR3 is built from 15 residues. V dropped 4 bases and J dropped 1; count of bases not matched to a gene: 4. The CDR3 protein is CASSLTSGESYEQYF. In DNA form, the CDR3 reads TGTGCCAGCAGTTTAACTAGCGGGGAGTCCTACGAGCAGTACTTC.

The CDR3: CASSQAMGFSSREQFF. The CDR3, as DNA: TGTGCCAGCAGCCAAGCTATGGGATTTTCTAGCCGTGAGCAGTTCTTC. V usage is TRBV3-1 (or the pseudogene TRBV3-2) and J usage is TRBJ2-1, with D possibly matching TRBD2 (5 bases). The CDR3 loop spans 16 amino acids. Trimming removed 1 base at V and 9 bases at J, with 19 bases between. Germline loops: CDR1 LGHDT, CDR2 YNNKEL (reference sequence).

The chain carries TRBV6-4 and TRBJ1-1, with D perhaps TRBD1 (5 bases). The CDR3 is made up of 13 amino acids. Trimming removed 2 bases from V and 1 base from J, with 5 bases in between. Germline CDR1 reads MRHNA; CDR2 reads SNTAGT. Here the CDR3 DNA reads TGTGCCAGCAGTGACCAGGGGAACACTGAAGCTTTCTTT. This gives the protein CASSDQGNTEAFF.

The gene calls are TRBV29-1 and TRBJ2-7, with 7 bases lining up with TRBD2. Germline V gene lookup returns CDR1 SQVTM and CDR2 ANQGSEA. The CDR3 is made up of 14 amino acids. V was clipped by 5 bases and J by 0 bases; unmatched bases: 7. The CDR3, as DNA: TGCAGCGTTTACGGCGGGGGAAGCTCCTACGAGCAGTACTTC. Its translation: CSVYGGGSSYEQYF.

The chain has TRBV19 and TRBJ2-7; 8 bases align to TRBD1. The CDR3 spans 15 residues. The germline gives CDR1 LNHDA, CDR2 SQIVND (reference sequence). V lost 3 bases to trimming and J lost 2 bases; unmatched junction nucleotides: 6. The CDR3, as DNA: TGTGCCAGTAGTATGGCCCAGGGGGCGACCTACGAGCAGTACTTC. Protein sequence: CASSMAQGATYEQYF.

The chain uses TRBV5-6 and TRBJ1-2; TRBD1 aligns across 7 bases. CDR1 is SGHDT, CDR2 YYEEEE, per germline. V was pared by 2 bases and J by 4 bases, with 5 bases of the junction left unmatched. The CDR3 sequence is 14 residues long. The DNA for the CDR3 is TGTGCCAGCAGCTTCGGTGGACAGGTCTATGGCTACACCTTC. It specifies CASSFGGQVYGYTF.

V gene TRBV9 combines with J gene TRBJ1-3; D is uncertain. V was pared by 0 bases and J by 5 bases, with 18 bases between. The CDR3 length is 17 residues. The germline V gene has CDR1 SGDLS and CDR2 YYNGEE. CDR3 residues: CASSVVFGVLVRNTIYF. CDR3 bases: TGTGCCAGCAGCGTAGTGTTCGGAGTTCTCGTTAGAAACACCATATATTTT.

The CDR3 DNA sequence: TGTGCCAGCAGGACCCGGACAGGGGGCTTCGCAGATACGCAGTATTTT. Its translation is CASRTRTGGFADTQYF. The chain carries TRBV27 and TRBJ2-3, with 11 bases fitting TRBD1. The V gene end was trimmed by 6 bases and the J gene end by 4 bases; junction bases not matched to a gene: 9. This CDR3 is built from 16 residues. In germline, CDR1 is MNHEY, CDR2 SMNVEV (reference sequence).

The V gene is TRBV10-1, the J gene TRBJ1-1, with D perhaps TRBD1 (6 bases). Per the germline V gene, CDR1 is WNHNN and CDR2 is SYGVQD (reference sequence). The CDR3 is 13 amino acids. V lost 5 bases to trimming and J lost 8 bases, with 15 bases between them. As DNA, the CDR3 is TGCGCCAGCAGTTTCACACAGGGATGGGAAGCTTTCTTT. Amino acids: CASSFTQGWEAFF.

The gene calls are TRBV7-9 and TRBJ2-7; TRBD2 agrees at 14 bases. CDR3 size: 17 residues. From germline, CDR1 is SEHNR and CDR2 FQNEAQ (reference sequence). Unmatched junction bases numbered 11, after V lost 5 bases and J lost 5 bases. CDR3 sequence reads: CASSPNERTSGRNEQYF. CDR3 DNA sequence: TGTGCCAGCAGCCCCAATGAACGGACTAGCGGGAGGAACGAGCAGTACTTC. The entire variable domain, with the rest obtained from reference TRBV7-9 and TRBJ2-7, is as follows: DTGVSQNPRHKITKRGQNVTFRCDPISEHNRLYWYRQTLGQGPEFLTYFQNEAQLEKSRLLSDRFSAERPKGSFSTLEIQRTEQGDSAMYLCASSPNERTSGRNEQYFGPGTRLTVT.

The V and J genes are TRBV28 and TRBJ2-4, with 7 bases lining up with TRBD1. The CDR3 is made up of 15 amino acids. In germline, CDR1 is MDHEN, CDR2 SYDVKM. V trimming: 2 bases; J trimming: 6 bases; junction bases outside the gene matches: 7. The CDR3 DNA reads TGTGCCAGCAGTTTAAAGGGGGCCTCGTTAAACATTCAGTACTTC. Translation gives CASSLKGASLNIQYF.